This TCR beta chain was documented in a study of T cell changes during pregnancy in multiple sclerosis. TCRdb's table, derived via immunoSEQ multiplex PCR, lists solely in-frame clones and lacks some. The data hold 50,000 or so clones, with more than 80% observed a single time. The germline V gene encodes CDR1 SGHRS and CDR2 YFSETQ. Trimming removed 5 bases at V and 6 bases at J, with 21 bases between. The CDR3 loop spans 16 amino acids. Sample: CD4+ T cells from peripheral blood mononuclear cells, taken before pregnancy. The sequence came from a female donor with multiple sclerosis, enrolled in a pregnancy study. The gene calls are TRBV5-1 and TRBJ2-1; possible D gene TRBD2, 6 bases. The CDR3 here is CASSSSLAQRVNEQFF. DNA for the CDR3: TGCGCCAGCAGTTCGTCGCTAGCGCAGCGGGTCAATGAGCAGTTCTTC.